A selection of T cell receptor beta chains follows, all from one sample in a study of cytomegalovirus exposure and HLA in healthy donors. The table came from immunoSEQ multiplex PCR; TCRdb's copy has only in-frame clones and leaves some out. The sample consists of 100,000 to 150,000 clones, nearly 90% of them appearing once. The sample was PBMCs. These receptor sequences come from a woman aged 18-29 years in good health and CMV-seronegative. Each CDR3 is given with its conserved first and last residue. Each record gives: D gene, J gene, V gene, clone size, CDR3 DNA, CDR3 protein. A D gene is named only where the DNA matches it firmly. Size tells how often a clone was seen (once, few, many) or the class of an expanded clone, and some rows leave it out.

NA | TRBJ1-1 | TRBV28 | NA | TGTGCCAGCAGTTTTCCCGACAGGCACACTGAAGCTTTCTTT | CASSFPDRHTEAFF
TRBD1 | TRBJ1-6 | TRBV5-5 | NA | TGTGCCAGCAGCGGGGGACAGGGGAGGAATTCACCCCTCCACTTT | CASSGGQGRNSPLHF
NA | TRBJ2-2 | TRBV28 | NA | TGTGCCAGCAGTATACAGGGCAACACCGGGGAGCTGTTTTTT | CASSIQGNTGELFF
NA | TRBJ2-2 | TRBV27 | NA | TGTGCCAGCGGCTACACCGGGGAGCTGTTTTTT | CASGYTGELFF
NA | TRBJ1-1 | TRBV27 | NA | TGTGCCAGCAGAACTTACAACACTGAAGCTTTCTTT | CASRTYNTEAFF
NA | TRBJ1-1 | TRBV29-1 | NA | TGCAGCGTCTCCATCGACGGGAAGGGGGTAATGAACACTGAAGCTTTCTTT | CSVSIDGKGVMNTEAFF
TRBD2 | TRBJ2-5 | TRBV6-1 | once | TGTGCCAGCCCAGGCCCGACTAGCAGAGGCGGGGCCCAGTACTTC | CASPGPTSRGGAQYF
TRBD1 | TRBJ2-2 | TRBV10-2 | NA | TGCGCCAGCAGCCTTGCCGGGACAGGGGCCGGGGAGCTGTTTTTT | CASSLAGTGAGELFF
TRBD1 | TRBJ1-1 | TRBV29-1 | few | TGCAGCGTAGGGACAGGCACTGAAGCTTTCTTT | CSVGTGTEAFF
TRBD1 | TRBJ2-2 | TRBV28 | NA | TGTGCCAGCAGTTTGGGACAGGGTTTCTTCGGGGAGCTGTTTTTT | CASSLGQGFFGELFF
NA | TRBJ2-5 | TRBV10-1 | once | TGCGCCAGCAGTGAGTCTCAGGGGTTGGAGACCCAGTACTTC | CASSESQGLETQYF
NA | TRBJ2-1 | TRBV6-5 | once | TGTGCCAGCAGTCCAGGGGACGGCTCCTACAATGAGCAGTTCTTC | CASSPGDGSYNEQFF
NA | TRBJ1-4 | TRBV7-9 | NA | TGTGCCAGCAGCTTAGCCGGGGTAGGCTCTGAAAAACTGTTTTTT | CASSLAGVGSEKLFF
TRBD1 | TRBJ1-1 | TRBV7-9 | NA | TGTGCCAGCAGCCCGCGACAGGGGGGGAAAGCTTTCTTT | CASSPRQGGKAFF
NA | TRBJ1-4 | TRBV6-5 | NA | TGTGCCAGCAGTTCGTCGGTTAATGAAAAACTGTTTTTT | CASSSSVNEKLFF
NA | TRBJ1-1 | TRBV9 | NA | TGTGCCAGCAGCGTAACCCCCGGACAGACGAACACTGAAGCTTTCTTT | CASSVTPGQTNTEAFF
NA | TRBJ2-5 | TRBV27 | NA | TGTGCCAGCAGTCCAGTACAGGGTGGGGAGACCCAGTACTTC | CASSPVQGGETQYF
NA | TRBJ1-3 | TRBV7-8 | NA | TGTGCCAGCAGCATTTCAAGAGCTATTTCTGGAAACACCATATATTTT | CASSISRAISGNTIYF
TRBD1 | TRBJ1-3 | TRBV30 | few | TGTGCCGGGGGACAGGGGCCTGGAAACACCATATATTTT | CAGGQGPGNTIYF
NA | TRBJ2-1 | TRBV6-5 | NA | TGTGCCAGCAGTTACGCGGGGACCTCCTACAATGAGCAGTTCTTC | CASSYAGTSYNEQFF
NA | TRBJ1-1 | TRBV28 | NA | TGTGCCAGCAGTTTGCGCGGTGAAGCTTTCTTT | CASSLRGEAFF
TRBD1 | TRBJ1-1 | TRBV5-4 | once | TGTGCCAGCAGCTACCCGGACAGGCTGTGGGGAGAAGGGGATGAAGCTTTCTTT | CASSYPDRLWGEGDEAFF
NA | TRBJ2-7 | TRBV18 | NA | TGTGCCAGCTCACCACTTGTGGTGGGCACCTACGAGCAGTACTTC | CASSPLVVGTYEQYF
TRBD1 | TRBJ1-1 | TRBV30 | NA | TGTGCCTGGAGGAGGCCGGGACAGGGCGTTGAAGCTTTCTTT | CAWRRPGQGVEAFF
NA | TRBJ2-7 | TRBV19 | NA | TGTGCCAGTAGTCTTGATGGGCTATCCTATTACGAGCAGTACTTC | CASSLDGLSYYEQYF
NA | TRBJ1-4 | TRBV30 | NA | TGTGCCTGGAGTGTACCCCCAGGGAACGCCGAAAAACTGTTTTTT | CAWSVPPGNAEKLFF
TRBD1 | TRBJ1-4 | TRBV7-2 | NA | TGTGCCAGCAGCACAGGGGCCTCTTGGCGGGAAAAACTGTTTTTT | CASSTGASWREKLFF